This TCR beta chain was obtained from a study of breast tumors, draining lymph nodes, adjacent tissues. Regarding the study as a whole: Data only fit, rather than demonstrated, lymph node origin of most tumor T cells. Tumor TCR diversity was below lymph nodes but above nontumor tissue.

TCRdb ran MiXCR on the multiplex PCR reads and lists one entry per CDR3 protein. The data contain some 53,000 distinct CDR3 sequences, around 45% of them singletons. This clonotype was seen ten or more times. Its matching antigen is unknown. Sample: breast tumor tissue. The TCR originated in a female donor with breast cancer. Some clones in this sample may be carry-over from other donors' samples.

The CDR3, as DNA: TGTGCCAGCAGCTTCGAAAGCCGGGGAGACACAGATACGCAGTATTTT. Protein product: CASSFESRGDTDTQYF. This chain connects TRBV11-1 to TRBJ2-3; D perhaps matches TRBD2 (5 bases). The length of the CDR3 is 16 residues. CDR1 is SGHAT and CDR2 is FQDESV in the germline V gene (reference sequence). V lost 3 bases and J 2 bases, leaving 15 bases between the germline ends.